The following is a TCR beta chain sequence with its context. The repertoire was sequenced with immunoSEQ multiplex PCR; TCRdb's copy has only in-frame clones and lacks some. Of 390,000 or so clones in the sample, approximately 90% are singletons; the top ten hold around 1%. This specimen comes from a study of blood T cell repertoires in COVID-19. The wider study: Sources were T cells, B-cell-depleted T cells, or PBMCs; the material itself was cDNA or gDNA.

This CDR3 comprises 14 residues. V lost 1 base, J lost 4 bases, and 9 bases lay in between. CDR1 is SGHRS, CDR2 YFSETQ, per germline. The material sequenced was PBMCs or T cells enriched from blood (not recorded which). The V gene is TRBV5-1, the J gene TRBJ2-1; maybe TRBD2 (7 bases). The origin of this receptor is a man younger than 30 who had recovered from COVID-19. The CDR3 is CASSLRGAYNEQFF. CDR3 DNA: TGCGCCAGCAGCTTGCGGGGGGCATACAATGAGCAGTTCTTC.